This T cell receptor beta chain emerged from a study of siplizumab effects on memory and regulatory T cells. The CDR3 sequence is 11 residues long. Between the trimmed V and J ends, which lost 3 bases and 5 bases, there was a span of 6 bases. Germline-derived CDR1 and CDR2 are SGHRS and YFSETQ. About this clone itself: Its antigen is unknown.

General observations from the study: Roughly 75-96% of proliferating clones (CD4+ or CD8+) could not be assigned a naive or memory phenotype. Of the alloreactive clones, only a minor fraction mapped to unstimulated subsets.

Per-sample assaying covered 95,000 to 100,000 TCR templates. Libraries were prepared by immunoSEQ multiplex PCR; TCRdb keeps only in-frame clonotypes and omits some of them. Of around 100,000 clones in the sample, over 90% were seen once. The sequenced sample consisted of Tregs sorted from blood. The receptor comes from a human donor in good health. This rearrangement joins TRBV5-1 to TRBJ2-7, with D possibly matching TRBD2 (6 bases). The CDR3 spells CASSWGDEQYF. CDR3 DNA sequence: TGCGCCAGCAGCTGGGGGGACGAGCAGTACTTC.